This T cell receptor beta chain derives from a study of blood T cell repertoires in COVID-19. As for the study in general: Sources were T cells, B-cell-depleted T cells, or PBMCs; the material itself was cDNA or gDNA.

CDR3 length equals 17 residues. V gave up 2 bases and J gave up 2 bases; unmatched junction bases: 5. Germline V gene lookup returns CDR1 MNHEY and CDR2 SMNVEV (reference sequence). Sequenced by immunoSEQ multiplex PCR; TCRdb stores in-frame clones only, minus some. The data contain fewer than 350,000 clones, 65% to 90% of them singletons. Cohort assignment relied on participant-reported clinical history. The chain is built from TRBV27 and TRBJ2-7; 14 positions agree with TRBD2. The clonotype originates from a woman in her forties with acute COVID-19. The sample was PBMCs or T cells enriched from blood (not recorded which). CDR3 in amino acids: CASSLKGTSGGTYEQYF. CDR3 nucleotides: TGTGCCAGCAGTTTAAAGGGGACTAGCGGGGGTACCTACGAGCAGTACTTC.